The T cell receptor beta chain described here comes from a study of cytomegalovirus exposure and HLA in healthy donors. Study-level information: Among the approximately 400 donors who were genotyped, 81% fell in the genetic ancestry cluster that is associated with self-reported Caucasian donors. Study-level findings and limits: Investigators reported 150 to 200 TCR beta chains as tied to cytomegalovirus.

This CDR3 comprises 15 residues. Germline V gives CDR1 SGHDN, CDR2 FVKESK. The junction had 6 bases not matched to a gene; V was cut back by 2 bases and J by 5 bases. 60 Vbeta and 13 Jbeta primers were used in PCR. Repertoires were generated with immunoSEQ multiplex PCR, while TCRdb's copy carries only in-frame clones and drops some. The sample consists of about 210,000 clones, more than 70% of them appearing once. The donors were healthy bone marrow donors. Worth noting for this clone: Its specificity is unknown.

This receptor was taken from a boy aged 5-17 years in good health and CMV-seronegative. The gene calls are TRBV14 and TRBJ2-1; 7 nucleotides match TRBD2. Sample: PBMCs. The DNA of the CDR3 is TGTGCCAGCAGCCAACGCTCCGGGGGGAACAATGAGCAGTTCTTC. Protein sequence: CASSQRSGGNNEQFF.